This T cell receptor beta chain was observed in a study of shared clonotypes between healthy human individuals. CD45RA-negative memory and CD45RA+ naive subsets were split from the CD4+ cells. The study ran the assay at deep level. Generated by immunoSEQ multiplex PCR, the TCRdb table keeps only in-frame clones and is missing some. The sample has under 2,500,000 clones, 90% to 97% seen once. This TCR came from a man aged 18 to 30 in good health. The sample comprised naive CD4+ T cells sorted from blood. Documented subset: CD45RA+ positively selected.

The CDR3 spells CASSQVEGWGETQYF. Here the CDR3 DNA reads TGCGCCAGCAGCCAAGTAGAGGGTTGGGGAGAGACCCAGTACTTC. This chain joins TRBV4-1 and TRBJ2-5, with D perhaps matching TRBD2 (5 bases). V was pared by 1 base and J by 4 bases, with 13 bases between. This CDR3 has 15 residues. Germline V gene lookup returns CDR1 MGHRA and CDR2 YSYEKL.